This T cell receptor beta chain was recovered during a study of cytomegalovirus exposure and HLA in healthy donors. Study-level findings and limits: The dataset shows that most TCR sequences were rare, while some public TCRs occurred in many donors. Some V segments (TRBV6-2 and TRBV6-3 among them) were excluded as indistinguishable. Presence/absence analyses rested on an assumption that sequencing depth was roughly uniform across donors.

This CDR3 has 14 residues. Trimming took 4 bases from V and 2 from J, leaving 11 bases between them. The germline V gene encodes CDR1 SNHLY and CDR2 FYNNEI. About this clone: The antigen is unknown.

60 Vbeta and 13 Jbeta primers were used in PCR. Data came from immunoSEQ multiplex PCR; TCRdb stores just in-frame clones and leaves some out. The sample yields about 140,000 clones, of which the top ten take up 2.2%. The chain recombines TRBV2 with TRBJ1-1; TRBD1 is a possible D gene (5 bases). The sequenced sample was PBMCs. The TCR was taken from a woman aged 18-30 years in good health and CMV-seronegative. The DNA for the CDR3 is TGTGCCAGCAGTGCGGACGGGGGAAACACTGAAGCTTTCTTT. Translation: CASSADGGNTEAFF.